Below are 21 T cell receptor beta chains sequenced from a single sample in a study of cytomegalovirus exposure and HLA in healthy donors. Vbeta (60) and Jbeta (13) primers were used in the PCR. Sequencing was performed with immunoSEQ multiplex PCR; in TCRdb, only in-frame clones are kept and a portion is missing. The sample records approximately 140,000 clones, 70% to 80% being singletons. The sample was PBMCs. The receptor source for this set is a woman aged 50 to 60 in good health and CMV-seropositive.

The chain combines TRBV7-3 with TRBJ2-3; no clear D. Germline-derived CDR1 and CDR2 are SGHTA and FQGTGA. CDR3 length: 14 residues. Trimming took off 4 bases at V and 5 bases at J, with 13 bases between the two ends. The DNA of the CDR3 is TGTGCCAGCAGCTCACAGTCGGAAATAGATACGCAGTATTTT. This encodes CASSSQSEIDTQYF. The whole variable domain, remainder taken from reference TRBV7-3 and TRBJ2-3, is GAGVSQTPSNKVTEKGKYVELRCDPISGHTALYWYRQSLGQGPEFLIYFQGTGAADDSGLPNDRFFAVRPEGSVSTLKIQRTERGDSAVYLCASSSQSEIDTQYFGPGTRLTVL.

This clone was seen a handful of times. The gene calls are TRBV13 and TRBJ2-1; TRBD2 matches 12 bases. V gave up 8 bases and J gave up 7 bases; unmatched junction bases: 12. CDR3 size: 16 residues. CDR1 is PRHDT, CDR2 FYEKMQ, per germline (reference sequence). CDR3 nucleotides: TGTGCCAGCTCCAACGAGAGGACTAGCGGGGAGAATGAGCAGTTCTTC. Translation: CASSNERTSGENEQFF.

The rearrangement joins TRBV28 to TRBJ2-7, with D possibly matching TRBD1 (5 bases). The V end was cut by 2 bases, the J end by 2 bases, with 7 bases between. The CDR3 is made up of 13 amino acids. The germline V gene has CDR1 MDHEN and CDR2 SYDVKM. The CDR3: CASSLDSTYEQYF. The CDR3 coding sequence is TGTGCCAGCAGTTTAGACAGTACCTACGAGCAGTACTTC.

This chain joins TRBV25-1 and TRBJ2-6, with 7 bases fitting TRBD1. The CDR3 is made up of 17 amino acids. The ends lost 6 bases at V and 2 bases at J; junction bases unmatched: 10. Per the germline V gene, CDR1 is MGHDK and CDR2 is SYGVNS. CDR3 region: CASRGSGGNPGANVLTF. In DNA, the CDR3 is TGTGCCAGCAGGGGTTCAGGGGGAAATCCTGGGGCCAACGTCCTGACTTTC.

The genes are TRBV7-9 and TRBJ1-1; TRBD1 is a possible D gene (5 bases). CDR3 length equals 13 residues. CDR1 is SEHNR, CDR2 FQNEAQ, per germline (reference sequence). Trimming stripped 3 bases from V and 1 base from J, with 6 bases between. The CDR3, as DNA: TGTGCCAGCAGCTTTAGGGGGAACACTGAAGCTTTCTTT. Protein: CASSFRGNTEAFF.

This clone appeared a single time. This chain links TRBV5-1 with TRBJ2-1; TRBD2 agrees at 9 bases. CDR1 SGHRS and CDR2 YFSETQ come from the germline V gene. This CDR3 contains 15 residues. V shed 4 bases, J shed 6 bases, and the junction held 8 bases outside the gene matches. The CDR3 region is CASSLGGGGVNEQFF. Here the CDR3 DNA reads TGCGCCAGCAGCCTTGGAGGCGGGGGGGTCAATGAGCAGTTCTTC.

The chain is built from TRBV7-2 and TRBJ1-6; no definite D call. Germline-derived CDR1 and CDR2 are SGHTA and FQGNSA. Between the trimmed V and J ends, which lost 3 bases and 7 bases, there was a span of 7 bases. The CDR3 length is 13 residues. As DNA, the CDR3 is TGTGCCAGCAGCTTTGCGGTGAATTCACCCCTCCACTTT. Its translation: CASSFAVNSPLHF.

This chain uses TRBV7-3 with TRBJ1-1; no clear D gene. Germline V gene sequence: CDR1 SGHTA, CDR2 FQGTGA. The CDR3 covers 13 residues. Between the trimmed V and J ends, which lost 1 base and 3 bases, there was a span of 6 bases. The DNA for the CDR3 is TGTGCCAGCAGCTTAAGAGGAGACACTGAAGCTTTCTTT. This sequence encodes CASSLRGDTEAFF.

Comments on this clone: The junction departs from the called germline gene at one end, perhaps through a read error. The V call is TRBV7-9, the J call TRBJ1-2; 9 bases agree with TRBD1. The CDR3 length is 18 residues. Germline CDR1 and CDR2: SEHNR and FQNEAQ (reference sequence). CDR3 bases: TGTTCCAGCAGCTTACAGGGGGCGCTTGGAGGGGGGGCCTATGGCTACACCTTC. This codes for CSSSLQGALGGGAYGYTF.

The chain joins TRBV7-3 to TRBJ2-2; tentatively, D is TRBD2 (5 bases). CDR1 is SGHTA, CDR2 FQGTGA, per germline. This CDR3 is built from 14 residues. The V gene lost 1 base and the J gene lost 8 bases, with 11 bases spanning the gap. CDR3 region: CASSLSRGSGELFF. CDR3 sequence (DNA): TGTGCCAGCAGCTTAAGCAGAGGGTCTGGGGAGCTGTTTTTT.

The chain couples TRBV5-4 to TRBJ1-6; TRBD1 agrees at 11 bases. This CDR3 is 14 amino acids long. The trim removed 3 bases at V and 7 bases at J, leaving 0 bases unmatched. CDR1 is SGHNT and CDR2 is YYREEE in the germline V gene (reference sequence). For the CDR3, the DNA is TGTGCCAGCAGCTGGGACAGGGGGAATTCACCCCTCCACTTT. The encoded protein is CASSWDRGNSPLHF.

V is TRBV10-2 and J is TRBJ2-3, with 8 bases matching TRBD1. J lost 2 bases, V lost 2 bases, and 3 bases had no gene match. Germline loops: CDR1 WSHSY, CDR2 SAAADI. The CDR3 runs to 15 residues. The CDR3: CASSEGQGDTDTQYF. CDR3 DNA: TGCGCCAGCAGTGAGGGACAGGGAGACACAGATACGCAGTATTTT.

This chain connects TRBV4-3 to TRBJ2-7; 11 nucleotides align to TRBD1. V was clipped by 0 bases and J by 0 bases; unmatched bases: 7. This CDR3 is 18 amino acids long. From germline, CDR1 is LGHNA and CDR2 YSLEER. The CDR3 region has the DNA TGCGCCAGCAGCCAAGAATTACCCGGGACAGGGGGCTCCTACGAGCAGTACTTC. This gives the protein CASSQELPGTGGSYEQYF.

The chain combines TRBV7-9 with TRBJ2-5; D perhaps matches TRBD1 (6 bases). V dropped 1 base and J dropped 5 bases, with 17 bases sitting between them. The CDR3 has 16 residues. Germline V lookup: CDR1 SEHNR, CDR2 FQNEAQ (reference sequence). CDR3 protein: CASSLGEAGEKETQYF. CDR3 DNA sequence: TGTGCCAGCAGCTTAGGAGAGGCAGGGGAGAAGGAGACCCAGTACTTC.

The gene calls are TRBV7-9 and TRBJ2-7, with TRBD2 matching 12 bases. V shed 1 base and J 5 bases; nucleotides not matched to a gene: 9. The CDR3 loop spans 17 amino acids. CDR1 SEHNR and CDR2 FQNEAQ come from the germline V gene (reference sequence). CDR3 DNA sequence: TGTGCCAGCAGCTTAGGGTCTTCTAGCGGGGGGGCCGACGAGCAGTACTTC. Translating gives CASSLGSSSGGADEQYF.

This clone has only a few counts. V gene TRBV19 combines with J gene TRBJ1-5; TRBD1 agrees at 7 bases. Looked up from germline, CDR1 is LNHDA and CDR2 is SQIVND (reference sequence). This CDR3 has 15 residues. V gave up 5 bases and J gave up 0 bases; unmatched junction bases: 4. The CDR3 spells CASSAGQDSNQPQHF. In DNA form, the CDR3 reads TGTGCCAGTAGTGCCGGACAGGATAGCAATCAGCCCCAGCATTTT.

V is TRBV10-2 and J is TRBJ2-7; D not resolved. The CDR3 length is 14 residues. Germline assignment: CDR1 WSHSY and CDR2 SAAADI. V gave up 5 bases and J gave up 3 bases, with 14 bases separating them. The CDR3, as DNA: TGCGCCAGCAGTCTCTTGGGCCCAGGCTACGAGCAGTACTTC. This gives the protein CASSLLGPGYEQYF.

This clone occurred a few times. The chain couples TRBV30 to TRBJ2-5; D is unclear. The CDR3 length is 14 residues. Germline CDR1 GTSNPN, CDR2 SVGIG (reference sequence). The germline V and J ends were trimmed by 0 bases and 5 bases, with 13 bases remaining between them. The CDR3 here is CAWSVSLELETQYF. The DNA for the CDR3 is TGTGCCTGGAGTGTATCACTCGAGTTGGAGACCCAGTACTTC.

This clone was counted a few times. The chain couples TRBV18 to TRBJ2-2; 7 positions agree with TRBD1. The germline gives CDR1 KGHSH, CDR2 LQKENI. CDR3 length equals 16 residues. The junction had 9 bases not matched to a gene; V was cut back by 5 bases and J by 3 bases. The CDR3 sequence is CASSSRTGTDTGELFF. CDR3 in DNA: TGTGCCAGCTCATCACGAACCGGGACAGACACCGGGGAGCTGTTTTTT.

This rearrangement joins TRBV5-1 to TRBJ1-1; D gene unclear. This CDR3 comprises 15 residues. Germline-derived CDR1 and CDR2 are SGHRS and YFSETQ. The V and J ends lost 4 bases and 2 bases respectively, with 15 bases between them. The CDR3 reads CASSLDPAGNTEAFF. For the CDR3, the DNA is TGCGCCAGCAGCCTTGACCCGGCGGGAAACACTGAAGCTTTCTTT.

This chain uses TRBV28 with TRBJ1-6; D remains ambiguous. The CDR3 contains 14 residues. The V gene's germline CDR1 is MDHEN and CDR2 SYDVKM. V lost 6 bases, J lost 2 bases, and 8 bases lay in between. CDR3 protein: CASSPIPYNSPLHF. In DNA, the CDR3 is TGTGCCAGCAGCCCAATTCCCTATAATTCACCCCTCCACTTT. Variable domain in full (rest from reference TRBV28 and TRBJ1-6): DVKVTQSSRYLVKRTGEKVFLECVQDMDHENMFWYRQDPGLGLRLIYFSYDVKMKEKGDIPEGYSVSREKKERFSLILESASTNQTSMYLCASSPIPYNSPLHFGNGTRLTVT.